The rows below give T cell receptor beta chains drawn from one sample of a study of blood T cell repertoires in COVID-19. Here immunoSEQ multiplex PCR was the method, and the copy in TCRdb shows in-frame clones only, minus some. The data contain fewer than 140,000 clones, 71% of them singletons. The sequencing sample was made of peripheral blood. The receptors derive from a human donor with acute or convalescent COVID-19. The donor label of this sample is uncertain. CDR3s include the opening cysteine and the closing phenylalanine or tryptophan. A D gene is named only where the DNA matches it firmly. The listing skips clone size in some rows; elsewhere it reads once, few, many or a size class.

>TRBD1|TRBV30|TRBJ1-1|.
TGTGCTTATGCCGTAAAGACAGGGCTCTCTGAAGCTTTCTTT
CAYAVKTGLSEAFF
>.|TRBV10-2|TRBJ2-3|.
TGCGCCACCACTTCAATAGATACGCAGTATTTT
CATTSIDTQYF
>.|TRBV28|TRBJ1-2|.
TGTGCCAGCAGTCTACTCGACAGTAACTATGGCTACACCTTC
CASSLLDSNYGYTF
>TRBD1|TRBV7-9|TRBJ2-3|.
TGTGCCAGCAGCTGGGGACAGAGCACAGATACGCAGTATTTT
CASSWGQSTDTQYF
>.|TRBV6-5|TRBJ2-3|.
TGTGCCAGCAGACTGGGAGTCCACAGCACAGATACGCAGTATTTT
CASRLGVHSTDTQYF
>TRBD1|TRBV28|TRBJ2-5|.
TGTGCCAGCAGTTTATATACAGGGGGCTCAGAGACCCAGTACTTC
CASSLYTGGSETQYF
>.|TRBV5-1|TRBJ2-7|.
TGCGCCAGCAGCTTGGTTGGGGGAGGAATCCACGAGCAGTACTTC
CASSLVGGGIHEQYF
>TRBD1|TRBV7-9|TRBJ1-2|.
TGTGCCAGCAGCTTAACGGTGACAGGGGGTCCCATTGCCTATGGCTACACCTTC
CASSLTVTGGPIAYGYTF
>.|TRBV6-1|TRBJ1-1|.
TGTGCCAGCAGTGAACAGCCAATGCGTACGGGGAACACTGAAGCTTTCTTT
CASSEQPMRTGNTEAFF
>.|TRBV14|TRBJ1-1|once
TGTGCCAGCAGCCAAGATTTGAGAGTGAACACTGAAGCTTTCTTT
CASSQDLRVNTEAFF
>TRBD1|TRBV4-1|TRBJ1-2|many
TGCGCCAGCAGCCAAGGGGACAGGGACTATGGCTACACCTTC
CASSQGDRDYGYTF
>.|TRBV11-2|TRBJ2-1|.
TGTGCCAGCAGCTTAGGTAGGGGAACCTACAATGAGCAGTTCTTC
CASSLGRGTYNEQFF
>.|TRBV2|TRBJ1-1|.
TGTGCCAGCAGTATGGACAGGAACACTGAAGCTTTCTTT
CASSMDRNTEAFF